The 31 T cell receptor beta chains given below trace back to one sample, sequenced in a study of T cells in women clearing cervical HPV infection. Sequencing was performed with immunoSEQ multiplex PCR; in TCRdb, only in-frame clones are kept and a portion is missing. The sample has about 28,000 clones. Sequences were obtained from blood buffy coat. The receptors shown here come from a woman aged 18 to 69 with a cervical HPV16 infection that either progressed to CIN3+ or cleared (not recorded which).

Details on this clone: The read terminates 3 residues ahead of where the CDR3 ends, so the germline J gene completes it. The chain has TRBV7-9 and TRBJ2-2, with TRBD1 matching over 8 bases. CDR1 is SEHNR, CDR2 FQNEAQ, per germline (reference sequence). After removal of 2 bases from V and 5 bases from J, the junction contained 4 bases not matched to a gene. This CDR3 is built from 15 residues. CDR3 DNA, as far as it was read: TGTGCCAGCAGCTTAAAAGACAGGGGAACCGGGGAG. It encodes CASSLKDRGTGE. The full-length CDR3 reads as CASSLKDRGTGELFF.

Worth noting for this clone: The CDR3 end falls 3 residues outside the read, so it is completed with the germline J gene. The chain combines TRBV28 with TRBJ2-3, with TRBD1 identical over 7 bases. V shed 5 bases, J shed 5 bases, and the junction held 7 bases outside the gene matches. There are 14 residues in the CDR3. CDR1 MDHEN and CDR2 SYDVKM come from the germline V gene. Partial CDR3 DNA: TGTGCCAGCAGTAAGACAGGGAAGGGAGATACG. It translates to CASSKTGKGDT. The full CDR3 reads CASSKTGKGDTQYF.

On this clone: The read ends 3 residues early relative to the CDR3; the germline J gene fills the gap. The chain links TRBV2 to TRBJ2-4; a possible D gene is TRBD1 (5 bases). CDR1 and CDR2 from the germline V gene are SNHLY and FYNNEI. This CDR3 is built from 11 residues. CDR3 region: CASRGLGGQYF. CDR3 bases read: TGTGCCAGCAGGGGGCTGGGTGGT.

On this clone: The read ends 3 residues shy of where the CDR3 ends; the end is completed using the germline J gene. The chain couples TRBV5-6 to TRBJ2-3, with 9 bases fitting TRBD2. V shed 4 bases and J 8 bases; nucleotides not matched to a gene: 11. The germline V gene has CDR1 SGHDT and CDR2 YYEEEE. CDR3 length equals 15 residues. The CDR3 spells CASSPEPSGKATQYF. The sequenced CDR3 bases are TGTGCCAGCAGCCCCGAGCCTAGCGGGAAGGCTACG.

CDR3 bases read: TGTGCCACCCGACTAGCGGACGCCGGGGAG. Its translation: CATRLADAGE. Given in full, the CDR3 is CATRLADAGELFF. This rearrangement joins TRBV7-9 to TRBJ2-2, with TRBD2 matching 9 bases. The sequenced fragment ends 3 residues before the CDR3 boundary, so the rest is inferred from the germline J gene. V shed 10 bases, J shed 6 bases, and the junction held 6 bases outside the gene matches. From germline, CDR1 is SEHNR and CDR2 FQNEAQ (reference sequence). The CDR3 is 13 amino acids.

About this clone itself: The CDR3 end lies 3 residues beyond the end of the read and is filled in from the germline J gene. The chain is built from TRBV20-1 and TRBJ1-2, with TRBD1 matching 8 bases. The CDR3 extends over 16 amino acids. Germline-derived CDR1 and CDR2 are DFQATT and SNEGSKA (reference sequence). Trimming took 6 bases from V and 3 from J; bases not matched to a gene: 15. This chain's CDR3 is CSAHNPRTGSDYGYTF. The DNA read from the CDR3 is TGCAGTGCGCACAACCCCCGGACAGGGAGTGACTATGGC.

Remarks on this clone: The read falls 3 residues short of the CDR3 end, and the missing part is taken from the germline J gene. This chain connects TRBV6-2 or TRBV6-3 to TRBJ2-5, with a tentative D call TRBD1 (6 bases). Looked up from germline, CDR1 is MNHEY and CDR2 is SVGEGT. The length of the CDR3 is 13 residues. The ends were cut back, 10 bases at V and 7 bases at J, with 19 bases in the middle. This CDR3 reads CATTQGGLRTQYF. The covered CDR3 bases are TGTGCCACCACCCAAGGGGGTTTGCGGACC.

A word on this clone: The read halts 3 residues ahead of the CDR3 end, with the missing end drawn from the germline J gene. The rearrangement joins TRBV19 to TRBJ2-6; D might be TRBD1 (5 bases). The CDR3 has 14 residues. Germline CDR1 is LNHDA and CDR2 is SQIVND (reference sequence). V dropped 5 bases and J dropped 1 base, with 6 bases sitting between them. CDR3: CASSDRSGANVLTF. The CDR3 bases that were read are TGTGCCAGTAGTGACAGATCTGGGGCCAACGTC.

For this clone: The read comes to an end 3 residues before the CDR3 does, leaving the germline J gene to fill in the end. The chain couples TRBV14 to TRBJ1-2; possible D gene TRBD1, 6 bases. Germline lookup yields CDR1 SGHDN and CDR2 FVKESK. This CDR3 is 14 amino acids long. Trimming left V 4 bases short and J 5 bases short, with 14 bases between. The covered CDR3 bases are TGTGCCAGCAGCCCCTACAAGGGGGAGTATGGC. This sequence encodes CASSPYKGEYG. The whole CDR3 region reads CASSPYKGEYGYTF.

Frequency places this clone as medium-sized. The CDR3 end is not reached by the read, which stops 3 residues before it; the germline J gene fills it in. The chain joins TRBV7-2 to TRBJ2-5, with 8 positions matching TRBD1. Trimming at V came to 3 bases and at J to 3 bases, leaving 0 bases not matched to a gene. Germline values: CDR1 SGHTA, CDR2 FQGNSA. The CDR3 length is 13 residues. The chain's CDR3 is CASSLDREETQYF. CDR3 DNA (partial): TGTGCCAGCAGCTTGGACAGGGAAGAGACC.

Turning to this clone: At one end the junction does not follow the germline gene, possibly because of a read error. The CDR3 end lies 3 residues beyond the end of the read and is filled in from the germline J gene. The rearrangement links TRBV4-2 to TRBJ1-6; D gene ambiguous. The CDR3 loop spans 15 amino acids. Looked up from germline, CDR1 is LGHNA and CDR2 is YNFKEQ. This CDR3 is CASSRKRGQKSPLHF. CDR3 DNA, as far as it was read: TGCGCCAGCAGCCGGAAGAGAGGGCAGAAATCACCC.

Turning to this clone: The CDR3 extends 3 residues past the end of the read, so its final part is completed from the germline J gene. The chain employs TRBV20-1 and TRBJ1-2, with 8 bases that match TRBD1. Germline values: CDR1 DFQATT, CDR2 SNEGSKA (reference sequence). This CDR3 is 15 amino acids long. J gave up 4 bases and V 2 bases, and 9 bases lay outside the gene matches. This chain's CDR3 is CSARMTGTGGYGYTF. CDR3 DNA (partial): TGCAGTGCTAGAATGACCGGGACAGGAGGCTATGGC.

Concerning this clone itself: The read comes to an end 3 residues before the CDR3 does, leaving the germline J gene to fill in the end. The chain carries TRBV10-1 and TRBJ2-3; perhaps TRBD2 as D (5 bases). The CDR3 has 15 residues. Germline CDR1 reads WNHNN; CDR2 reads SYGVQD (reference sequence). The germline V and J ends were trimmed by 7 bases and 0 bases, with 14 bases remaining between them. CDR3 amino acids: CASKYPGVSTDTQYF. The DNA read from the CDR3 is TGCGCCAGCAAGTACCCCGGGGTTAGCACAGATACG.

Remarks on this clone: The read terminates 3 residues ahead of where the CDR3 ends, so the germline J gene completes it. This chain uses TRBV7-2 with TRBJ2-2, with a possible D match to TRBD1 (6 bases). Germline CDR1 and CDR2: SGHTA and FQGNSA. There are 14 residues in the CDR3. Incomplete CDR3 DNA: TGTGCCAGCAGCTCGGACAGCTATAATTCACCG. This gives the protein CASSSDSYNSP. The full CDR3 protein reads CASSSDSYNSPLFF. The full variable domain, rest sourced from reference TRBV7-2 and TRBJ2-2, is GAGVSQSPSNKVTEKGKDVELRCDPISGHTALYWYRQSLGQGLEFLIYFQGNSAPDKSGLPSDRFSAERTGGSVSTLTIQRTQQEDSAVYLCASSSDSYNSPLFFGEGSRLTVL.

Worth noting for this clone: The read falls 3 residues short of the CDR3 end, and the missing part is taken from the germline J gene. J is TRBJ1-2 and V is TRBV7-9; 8 bases agree with TRBD1. There are 13 residues in the CDR3. In germline, CDR1 is SEHNR, CDR2 FQNEAQ (reference sequence). V dropped 6 bases and J dropped 7; count of bases not matched to a gene: 7. CDR3 sequence reads: CASSSQGAVGYTF. The covered CDR3 bases are TGTGCCAGCAGTTCCCAGGGGGCAGTTGGC.

A word on this clone: Read coverage stops 3 residues before the CDR3 terminus; the germline J gene supplies the remainder. This chain uses TRBV18 with TRBJ1-4; D possibly corresponds to TRBD1 (5 bases). Per germline, CDR1 KGHSH and CDR2 LQKENI. The CDR3 has 13 amino acids. Trimming took off 6 bases at V and 0 bases at J, with 5 bases between the two ends. Partial CDR3 DNA: TGTGCCAGCTCCAGGGCAACTAATGAAAAA. Translated: CASSRATNEK. The CDR3, in full, reads CASSRATNEKLFF.

As for this clone: The read ends 3 residues early relative to the CDR3; the germline J gene fills the gap. This chain joins TRBV11-3 and TRBJ2-2; D possibly corresponds to TRBD2 (7 bases). From germline, CDR1 is SGHNT and CDR2 YENEEA. V was clipped by 5 bases and J by 2 bases, with 12 bases between them. The CDR3 consists of 15 residues. CDR3 DNA, as far as it was read: TGTGCCAGCAGCCAATGGGGGGGCAACACCGGGGAG. Translating it yields CASSQWGGNTGE. The full-length CDR3 reads as CASSQWGGNTGELFF.

For this clone: The sequence runs out 3 residues before the end of the CDR3; the remainder is reconstructed from the germline J gene. The chain combines TRBV7-2 with TRBJ2-3, with 9 positions matching TRBD2. CDR3 length equals 14 residues. Trimming cost V 5 bases and J 3 bases; bases outside gene matches: 3. In germline, CDR1 is SGHTA, CDR2 FQGNSA. The sequenced CDR3 bases are TGTGCCAGCAGCCCGGGACTAGCAACAGATACG. Amino acid sequence: CASSPGLATDT. The CDR3 reads in full as CASSPGLATDTQYF.

About this clone itself: Read sequence stops 3 residues before the CDR3 end, and the germline J gene provides the missing end. The V gene is TRBV19, the J gene TRBJ1-6; D may be TRBD1 (6 bases). The germline V gene encodes CDR1 LNHDA and CDR2 SQIVND (reference sequence). Trimming cost V 2 bases and J 8 bases, with 13 bases left between them. CDR3 size: 15 residues. The CDR3 bases that were read are TGTGCCAGTAGTATATCAGGGGACACCTATTCACCC. Its protein is CASSISGDTYSP. The entire CDR3 protein is CASSISGDTYSPLHF.

About this clone itself: The sequence runs out 3 residues before the end of the CDR3; the remainder is reconstructed from the germline J gene. The V gene is TRBV19, the J gene TRBJ2-4; TRBD2 matches 7 bases. CDR3 length: 16 amino acids. Germline assignment: CDR1 LNHDA and CDR2 SQIVND (reference sequence). The CDR3 DNA, read in part, is TGTGCCAGTAGTCTCCCGCGGGGGACGGGCAACTATGGT. Translation: CASSLPRGTGNYG. The CDR3 in its entirety is CASSLPRGTGNYGQYF.

Note on this clone: One end of the junction does not line up with germline, which may come from a read error. The read halts 3 residues ahead of the CDR3 end, with the missing end drawn from the germline J gene. The rearrangement joins TRBV4-2 to TRBJ1-4; D may be TRBD1 (6 bases). This CDR3 spans 15 amino acids. CDR1 is LGHNA, CDR2 YNFKEQ, per germline. CDR3 sequence reads: CASSQDLGAAEKLFF. Partial CDR3 DNA: TGCGCCAGCAGCCAAGATCTGGGGGCGGCTGAAAAA.

Notes on this clone: The observed sequence ends 3 residues before the CDR3 terminus, with the missing tail filled in from the germline J gene. The chain is built from TRBV5-4 and TRBJ2-3, with 8 bases that match TRBD1. Per the germline V gene, CDR1 is SGHNT and CDR2 is YYREEE (reference sequence). The CDR3 contains 16 residues. The sequenced CDR3 bases are TGTGCCAGCAGCTTGGGAACCGGGACAGGCTTCGAGACG. Protein sequence: CASSLGTGTGFET. The full-length CDR3 reads as CASSLGTGTGFETQYF.

CDR3 protein: CSAGTGDSQPQHF. Incomplete CDR3 DNA: TGCAGTGCTGGGACAGGGGATAGTCAGCCC. The chain carries TRBV20-1 and TRBJ1-5; 10 bases are a match to TRBD1. The CDR3 end lies 3 residues beyond the end of the read and is filled in from the germline J gene. The CDR3 is 13 amino acids. Per the germline V gene, CDR1 is DFQATT and CDR2 is SNEGSKA (reference sequence). With 5 bases clipped from V and 6 bases from J, the junction kept 4 bases outside the gene matches.

Notes on this clone: The read falls 3 residues short of the CDR3 end, and the missing part is taken from the germline J gene. This sequence joins TRBV7-9 and TRBJ2-1; 7 bases are a match to TRBD2. Trimming at V came to 6 bases and at J to 7 bases, leaving 12 bases not matched to a gene. The germline V gene has CDR1 SEHNR and CDR2 FQNEAQ (reference sequence). The CDR3 is 15 residues long. The DNA read from the CDR3 is TGTGCCAGCAGGCAATCCGGGACTACGGCAAATGAG. This gives the protein CASRQSGTTANE. In full, the CDR3 reads CASRQSGTTANEQFF.

Points on this clone: The read terminates 3 residues before the CDR3 end, so the remaining end is supplied by the germline J gene. Other nucleotide sequences from this sample produce the same CDR3. The chain recombines TRBV30 with TRBJ1-2, with D maybe TRBD1 (5 bases). Germline V gene lookup returns CDR1 GTSNPN and CDR2 SVGIG (reference sequence). Trimming removed 7 bases from V and 4 bases from J, with 10 bases in between. The CDR3 spans 11 residues. Incomplete CDR3 DNA: TGTGCCTCAGGGATCGGCTATGGC. Translating it yields CASGIGYG. The full CDR3 protein reads CASGIGYGYTF.

About this clone itself: The CDR3 goes on 3 residues after the read ends, and that part is filled in from the germline J gene. The chain is built from TRBV20-1 and TRBJ1-3; TRBD1 is a possible D gene (6 bases). The V gene lost 2 bases and the J gene lost 4 bases, with 12 bases spanning the gap. CDR1 is DFQATT and CDR2 is SNEGSKA in the germline V gene (reference sequence). This CDR3 contains 14 residues. The part of the CDR3 DNA that was read is TGCAGTGCTAGACGGACAGACCGAGGAAACACC. Translated, it gives CSARRTDRGNT. The CDR3 reads in full as CSARRTDRGNTIYF.

Turning to this clone: The observed sequence ends 3 residues before the CDR3 terminus, with the missing tail filled in from the germline J gene. V gene TRBV14 combines with J gene TRBJ2-7, with TRBD2 matching over 7 bases. Germline-derived CDR1 and CDR2 are SGHDN and FVKESK. Trimming at V came to 4 bases and at J to 6 bases, leaving 6 bases not matched to a gene. The CDR3 totals 13 residues. The CDR3 sequence is CASSPRLAGEQYF. Partial CDR3 DNA: TGTGCCAGCAGCCCTAGACTAGCTGGCGAG.

A word on this clone: Coverage ceases 3 residues before the CDR3 finishes, and the germline J gene fills in the end. The chain couples TRBV30 to TRBJ1-1; tentative D call: TRBD1 (5 bases). The germline CDR1 and CDR2 sequences are GTSNPN and SVGIG (reference sequence). The CDR3 has 13 residues. With 4 bases removed from V and 2 bases from J, the gap between germline ends came to 11 bases. The CDR3 region is CAWNLGANTEAFF. The CDR3 bases that were read are TGTGCCTGGAATCTTGGGGCTAACACTGAA.

Comment on this clone: The missing CDR3 end, 3 residues past where the read stops, is filled in from the germline J gene. The V and J genes are TRBV20-1 and TRBJ1-2; D call uncertain. The CDR3 has 12 amino acids. Germline lookup yields CDR1 DFQATT and CDR2 SNEGSKA (reference sequence). V gave up 8 bases and J gave up 4 bases, with 14 bases separating them. The DNA read from the CDR3 is TGCAGTCCCGAGCGGGGAAGCTATGGC. Translated: CSPERGSYG. The entire CDR3 sequence reads CSPERGSYGYTF.

A remark on this clone: The read ends 3 residues shy of where the CDR3 ends; the end is completed using the germline J gene. The chain carries TRBV20-1 and TRBJ2-3; TRBD2 matches 10 bases. Germline V gene sequence: CDR1 DFQATT, CDR2 SNEGSKA (reference sequence). The CDR3 is 14 residues long. Unmatched junction bases numbered 8, after V lost 6 bases and J lost 5 bases. The CDR3 bases that were read are TGCAGTGCCACGACTAGCGGGCCGAGAGATACG. It specifies CSATTSGPRDT. The CDR3 reads in full as CSATTSGPRDTQYF.

With regard to this clone: The sequence runs out 3 residues before the end of the CDR3; the remainder is reconstructed from the germline J gene. The chain combines TRBV7-2 with TRBJ2-7; the D is unclear. CDR1 is SGHTA and CDR2 is FQGNSA in the germline V gene. V lost 3 bases, J lost 0 bases, and 9 bases lay in between. CDR3 length equals 14 residues. Incomplete CDR3 DNA: TGTGCCAGCAGCTTCTTAGCTGGCTCCTACGAG. This encodes CASSFLAGSYE. The CDR3 as a whole reads CASSFLAGSYEQYF.